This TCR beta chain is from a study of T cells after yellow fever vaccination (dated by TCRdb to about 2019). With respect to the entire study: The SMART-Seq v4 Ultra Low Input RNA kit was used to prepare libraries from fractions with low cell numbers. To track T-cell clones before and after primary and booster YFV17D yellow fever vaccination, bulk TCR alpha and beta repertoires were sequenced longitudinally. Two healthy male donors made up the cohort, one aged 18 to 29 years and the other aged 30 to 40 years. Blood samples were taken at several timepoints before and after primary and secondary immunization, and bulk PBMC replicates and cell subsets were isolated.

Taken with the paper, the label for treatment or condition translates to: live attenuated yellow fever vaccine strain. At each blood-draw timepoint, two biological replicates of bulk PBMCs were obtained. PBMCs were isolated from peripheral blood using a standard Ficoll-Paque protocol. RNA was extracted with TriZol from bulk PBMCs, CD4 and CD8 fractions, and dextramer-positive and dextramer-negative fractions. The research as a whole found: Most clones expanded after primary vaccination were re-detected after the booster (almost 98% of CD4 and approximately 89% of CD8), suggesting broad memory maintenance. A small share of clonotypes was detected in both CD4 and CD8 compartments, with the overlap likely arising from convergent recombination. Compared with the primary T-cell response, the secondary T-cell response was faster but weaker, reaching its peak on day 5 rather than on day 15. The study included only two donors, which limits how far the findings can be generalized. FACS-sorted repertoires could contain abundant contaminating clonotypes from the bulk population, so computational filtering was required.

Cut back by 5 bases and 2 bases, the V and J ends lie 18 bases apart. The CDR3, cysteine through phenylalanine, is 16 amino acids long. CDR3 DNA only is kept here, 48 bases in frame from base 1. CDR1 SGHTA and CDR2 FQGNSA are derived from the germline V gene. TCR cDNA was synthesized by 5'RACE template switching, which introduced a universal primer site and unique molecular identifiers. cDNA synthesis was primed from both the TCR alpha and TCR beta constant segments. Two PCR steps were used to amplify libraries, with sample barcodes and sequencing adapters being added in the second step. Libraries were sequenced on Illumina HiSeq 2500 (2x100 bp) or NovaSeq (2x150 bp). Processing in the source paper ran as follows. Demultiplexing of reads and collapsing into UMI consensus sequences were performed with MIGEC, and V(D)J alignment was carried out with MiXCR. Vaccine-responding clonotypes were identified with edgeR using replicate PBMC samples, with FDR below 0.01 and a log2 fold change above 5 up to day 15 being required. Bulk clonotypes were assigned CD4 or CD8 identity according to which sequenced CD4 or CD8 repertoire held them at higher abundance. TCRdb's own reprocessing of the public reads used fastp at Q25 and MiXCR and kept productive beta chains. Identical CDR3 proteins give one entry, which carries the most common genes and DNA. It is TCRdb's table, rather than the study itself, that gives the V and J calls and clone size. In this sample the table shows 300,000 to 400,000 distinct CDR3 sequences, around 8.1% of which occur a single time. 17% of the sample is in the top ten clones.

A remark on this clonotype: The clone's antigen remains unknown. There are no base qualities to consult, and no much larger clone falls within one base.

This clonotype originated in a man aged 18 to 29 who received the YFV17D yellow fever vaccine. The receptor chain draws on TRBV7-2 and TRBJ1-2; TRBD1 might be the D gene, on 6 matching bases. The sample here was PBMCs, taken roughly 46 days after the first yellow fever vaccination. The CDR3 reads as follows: CASSPNPPGGNYGYTF. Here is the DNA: TGTGCCAGCAGCCCTAACCCCCCCGGGGGCAACTATGGCTACACCTTC.